These 21 T cell receptor beta chains were sequenced from one sample in a study of graft-versus-host responses after intestinal transplantation. These TCRs' antigens remain unknown. TCRdb's table, derived via immunoSEQ multiplex PCR, lists solely in-frame clones and lacks some. The table lists under 150,000 clones, approximately 95% of them singletons. The sample consisted of unstimulated CD8+ T cells sorted from spleen or lymph node cells, taken before intestinal transplant. These receptors all come from a human donor who received an intestinal transplant.

The rearrangement links TRBV7-9 to TRBJ2-7; the D is unclear. The CDR3 covers 13 residues. CDR1 is SEHNR, CDR2 FQNEAQ, per germline (reference sequence). Between the trimmed V and J ends, which lost 4 bases and 0 bases, there was a span of 7 bases. This CDR3 reads CASSSDSSYEQYF. CDR3 nucleotide sequence: TGTGCCAGCAGCTCTGACTCCTCCTACGAGCAGTACTTC.

Written as DNA, the CDR3 is TGTGCCAGCAGTTCGTCCGGGACTATGGACGAGCAGTACTTC. Its protein is CASSSSGTMDEQYF. V and J are TRBV6-5 and TRBJ2-7; 7 positions agree with TRBD2. CDR1 is MNHEY and CDR2 is SVGAGI in the germline V gene. This CDR3 spans 14 amino acids. J was trimmed by 5 bases and V by 4 bases; bases with no gene match: 8.

The chain combines TRBV28 with TRBJ2-6; 7 positions agree with TRBD1. The germline V gene encodes CDR1 MDHEN and CDR2 SYDVKM. The CDR3 runs 15 residues. V gave up 2 bases and J gave up 5 bases; unmatched junction bases: 3. CDR3 in DNA: TGTGCCAGCAGTTTAGAGGGGGCTAGGGCCAACGTCCTGACTTTC. It is translated as CASSLEGARANVLTF. Complete variable domain (other parts from reference TRBV28 and TRBJ2-6): DVKVTQSSRYLVKRTGEKVFLECVQDMDHENMFWYRQDPGLGLRLIYFSYDVKMKEKGDIPEGYSVSREKKERFSLILESASTNQTSMYLCASSLEGARANVLTFGAGSRLTVL.

As concerns this clone: An end of the junction differs from the germline gene, which may be a read error. The rearrangement uses TRBV28 and TRBJ1-4; D is possibly TRBD1 (6 bases). Germline loops: CDR1 MDHEN, CDR2 SYDVKM. The length of the CDR3 is 14 residues. DNA of the CDR3: TGTGCCAGCAGCCTGGCCCAGGGGCATGAAAAACTCTTTTTT. Translating gives CASSLAQGHEKLFF.

The chain recombines TRBV29-1 with TRBJ1-2, with D hard to call. The CDR3 loop spans 14 amino acids. CDR1 SQVTM and CDR2 ANQGSEA come from the germline V gene. V gave up 0 bases and J gave up 6 bases, with 14 bases separating them. CDR3 loop: CSVEDLEGGHGYTF. CDR3 nucleotides: TGCAGCGTTGAAGATCTCGAGGGTGGTCATGGCTACACCTTC. The whole variable domain, filled in from reference TRBV29-1 and TRBJ1-2, reads SAVISQKPSRDICQRGTSLTIQCQVDSQVTMMFWYRQQPGQSLTLIATANQGSEATYESGFVIDKFPISRPNLTFSTLTVSNMSPEDSSIYLCSVEDLEGGHGYTFGSGTRLTVV.

The rearrangement links TRBV27 to TRBJ2-1; 9 bases are shared with TRBD1. V lost 3 bases, J lost 4 bases, and 7 bases stayed unmatched. Germline-derived CDR1 and CDR2 are MNHEY and SMNVEV (reference sequence). The CDR3 length is 16 residues. The CDR3 nucleotides read TGTGCCAGCAGTTTCGGGACAGGGAAACTTTACAATGAGCAGTTCTTC. Residues: CASSFGTGKLYNEQFF.

This clone was counted a single time. The gene calls are TRBV4-1 and TRBJ1-5, with 9 bases that match TRBD1. The CDR3 is 13 amino acids. V dropped 4 bases and J dropped 7; count of bases not matched to a gene: 2. The germline V gene has CDR1 MGHRA and CDR2 YSYEKL. As DNA, the CDR3 is TGCGCCAGCAGCCTGACAGGGGGACAGCCCCAGCATTTT. It codes for CASSLTGGQPQHF.

About this clone: This sample also contains other DNA sequences that code for the same CDR3. The chain employs TRBV7-3 and TRBJ2-1, with 9 bases fitting TRBD2. Per germline, CDR1 SGHTA and CDR2 FQGTGA. The CDR3 has 15 residues. The ends lost 5 bases at V and 4 bases at J; junction bases unmatched: 6. The CDR3 is CASSAGLAGYNEQFF. Here the CDR3 DNA reads TGTGCCAGCAGCGCGGGACTAGCTGGTTACAATGAGCAGTTCTTC.

This chain joins TRBV18 and TRBJ2-3; 9 bases agree with TRBD1. V dropped 3 bases and J dropped 0; count of bases not matched to a gene: 4. The CDR3 sequence is 16 residues long. CDR1 and CDR2 (germline): KGHSH, LQKENI. CDR3 region: CASSPLDRGSTDTQYF. The CDR3 DNA is TGTGCCAGCTCACCTTTGGACAGGGGTAGCACAGATACGCAGTATTTT.

The gene calls are TRBV29-1 and TRBJ2-3; possible D gene TRBD2, 5 bases. The length of the CDR3 is 12 residues. Germline V gene lookup returns CDR1 SQVTM and CDR2 ANQGSEA. With 6 bases removed from V and 2 bases from J, the gap between germline ends came to 9 bases. The CDR3: CSVAVDTDTQYF. For the CDR3, the DNA is TGCAGCGTAGCGGTAGACACAGATACGCAGTATTTT.

The chain has TRBV7-2 and TRBJ1-1; no firm D call. V lost 2 bases, J lost 4 bases, and 14 bases lay in between. This CDR3 is built from 15 residues. CDR1 and CDR2 (germline): SGHTA, FQGNSA. In DNA, the CDR3 is TGTGCCAGCAGCTTAAATCACGGCAGTGTCACTGAAGCTTTCTTT. It translates to CASSLNHGSVTEAFF.

J is TRBJ2-3 and V is TRBV10-3; D possibly corresponds to TRBD2 (5 bases). Germline-derived CDR1 and CDR2 are ENHRY and SYGVKD. The CDR3 is 15 residues long. V dropped 0 bases and J dropped 2 bases, with 9 bases sitting between them. CDR3 in amino acids: CAISESKRNTDTQYF. DNA for the CDR3: TGTGCCATCAGTGAGTCAAAGCGGAACACAGATACGCAGTATTTT.

Here the CDR3 reads CASSLGTSGGNEQFF. DNA for the CDR3: TGTGCCAGCAGCCTCGGGACTAGCGGAGGGAATGAGCAGTTCTTC. The chain carries TRBV7-3 and TRBJ2-1; 11 bases are a match to TRBD2. The CDR3 has 15 amino acids. The V and J ends lost 5 bases and 7 bases, in that order; junction bases with no gene match: 7. Per the germline V gene, CDR1 is SGHTA and CDR2 is FQGTGA. Together with reference TRBV7-3 and TRBJ2-1, the CDR3 gives the full variable domain: GAGVSQTPSNKVTEKGKYVELRCDPISGHTALYWYRQSLGQGPEFLIYFQGTGAADDSGLPNDRFFAVRPEGSVSTLKIQRTERGDSAVYLCASSLGTSGGNEQFFGPGTRLTVL.

The chain recombines TRBV7-9 with TRBJ2-2; D uncertain. CDR1 SEHNR and CDR2 FQNEAQ come from the germline V gene (reference sequence). V lost 2 bases to trimming and J lost 0 bases, with 1 base between them. CDR3 size: 13 residues. As DNA, the CDR3 is TGTGCCAGCAGCTTAACGAACACCGGGGAGCTGTTTTTT. It yields the protein CASSLTNTGELFF.

The chain combines TRBV30 with TRBJ2-7, with D possibly matching TRBD1 (5 bases). Germline V gene data show CDR1 as GTSNPN and CDR2 as SVGIG (reference sequence). The V end lost 4 bases, the J end lost 12 bases, and 19 bases lay between the germline ends. The CDR3 runs 12 residues. Written as DNA, the CDR3 is TGTGCCTGGATCCCAGGGTGGGCTCCACCGTACTTC. This translates into CAWIPGWAPPYF. The entire variable domain, with the rest obtained from reference TRBV30 and TRBJ2-7, is as follows: SQTIHQWPATLVQPVGSPLSLECTVEGTSNPNLYWYRQAAGRGLQLLFYSVGIGQISSEVPQNLSASRPQDRQFILSSKKLLLSDSGFYLCAWIPGWAPPYFGPGTRLTVT.

This clone appeared once. The V and J genes are TRBV29-1 and TRBJ2-2; D is perhaps TRBD2 (5 bases). V was trimmed by 0 bases and J by 6 bases, leaving 17 bases between them. This CDR3 comprises 16 residues. Germline V gene sequence: CDR1 SQVTM, CDR2 ANQGSEA. CDR3 sequence: CSVEDGVGGSAGELFF. The CDR3 bases are TGCAGCGTTGAAGATGGGGTAGGAGGATCTGCCGGGGAGCTGTTTTTT.

This clone was seen once. The genes are TRBV18 and TRBJ2-7, with 11 bases lining up with TRBD1. This CDR3 spans 20 amino acids. From germline, CDR1 is KGHSH and CDR2 LQKENI. The ends lost 11 bases at V and 3 bases at J; junction bases unmatched: 27. As DNA, the CDR3 is TGTGCCGGCTTCCAGGGGGCGGACAGGGGGCTATCGGTCGAAAACTACGAGCAGTACTTC. It specifies CAGFQGADRGLSVENYEQYF.

V gene TRBV13 combines with J gene TRBJ2-3; 7 bases line up with TRBD1. The CDR3 extends over 16 amino acids. V was pared by 4 bases and J by 2 bases, with 9 bases of the junction left unmatched. Germline lookup yields CDR1 PRHDT and CDR2 FYEKMQ (reference sequence). As DNA, the CDR3 is TGTGCCAGCAGCTCCCGGGGACAGTTAAACACAGATACGCAGTATTTT. The encoded protein is CASSSRGQLNTDTQYF.

In the case of this clone: This specimen includes other DNA sequences encoding the same CDR3. This sequence joins TRBV2 and TRBJ2-5; 10 nucleotides line up with TRBD2. CDR1 is SNHLY and CDR2 is FYNNEI in the germline V gene. V lost 5 bases and J lost 4; bases outside the gene matches: 4. This CDR3 has 14 residues. CDR3 loop: CASSPSGSGETQYF. The CDR3 DNA sequence: TGTGCCAGCAGTCCTAGCGGGAGCGGAGAGACCCAGTACTTC.

The J gene is TRBJ2-7, the V gene TRBV19, with D possibly being TRBD1 or TRBD2 (6 bases each). Trimming cost V 4 bases and J 2 bases, with 18 bases left between them. The CDR3 consists of 16 residues. Germline-derived CDR1 and CDR2 are LNHDA and SQIVND (reference sequence). CDR3 nucleotide sequence: TGTGCCAGTAGTACCCCCCCCGGCGGGACACCCTACGAGCAGTACTTC. It encodes CASSTPPGGTPYEQYF.

This rearrangement joins TRBV7-2 to TRBJ2-7, with 7 nucleotides matching TRBD2. This CDR3 is built from 15 residues. V trimming: 5 bases; J trimming: 2 bases; junction bases outside the gene matches: 9. CDR1 and CDR2 from the germline V gene are SGHTA and FQGNSA. The CDR3 spells CASSPREGGAYEQYF. CDR3 coding DNA: TGTGCCAGCAGCCCGAGGGAGGGAGGGGCCTACGAGCAGTACTTC.